Listed here are 32 T cell receptor beta chains from one sample, sequenced in a study of blood T cell repertoires in COVID-19. Method: immunoSEQ multiplex PCR; TCRdb's copy keeps in-frame clones and lacks some. The sample has about 250,000 clones; about 85% are singletons. The sequencing input was peripheral blood. The receptors were gathered from a woman aged 80 or over with acute or convalescent COVID-19.

V gene TRBV11-2 combines with J gene TRBJ1-1; possible D gene TRBD1, 6 bases. V lost 5 bases to trimming and J lost 1 base, with 14 bases between them. The germline CDR1 and CDR2 sequences are SGHAT and FQNNGV. The CDR3 extends over 15 amino acids. The CDR3 reads CASSKGGVANTEAFF. The CDR3, as DNA: TGTGCCAGCAGCAAAGGGGGGGTGGCGAACACTGAAGCTTTCTTT.

The chain is built from TRBV4-2 and TRBJ2-4; tentative D call: TRBD2 (6 bases). The CDR3 sequence is 15 residues long. V lost 0 bases to trimming and J lost 8 bases, with 14 bases between them. Germline loops: CDR1 LGHNA, CDR2 YNFKEQ. CDR3 residues: CASSQDPGVWDIQYF. CDR3 sequence (DNA): TGTGCCAGCAGCCAAGATCCGGGGGTCTGGGACATTCAGTACTTC.

CDR3 DNA sequence: TGTGCCACCAGCAGACCGACAAGCACCGGGGAGCTGTTTTTT. This encodes CATSRPTSTGELFF. V is TRBV15 and J is TRBJ2-2, with D unresolved. Germline V gene lookup returns CDR1 LNHNV and CDR2 YYDKDF (reference sequence). V gave up 2 bases and J gave up 4 bases, with 8 bases separating them. This CDR3 comprises 14 residues.

V is TRBV15 and J is TRBJ1-2; D may be TRBD1 (5 bases). The ends were cut back, 1 base at V and 8 bases at J, with 14 bases in the middle. This CDR3 comprises 14 residues. The germline gives CDR1 LNHNV, CDR2 YYDKDF (reference sequence). The CDR3: CATSRGGRGGGYTF. The CDR3 coding sequence is TGTGCCACCAGCAGAGGGGGGAGGGGAGGAGGCTACACCTTC.

The CDR3 sequence is CASSLYPGGRWAFF. CDR3 nucleotide sequence: TGTGCCAGCAGTTTATACCCCGGGGGAAGATGGGCTTTCTTT. V and J are TRBV28 and TRBJ1-1; D might be TRBD1 (5 bases). Germline lookup yields CDR1 MDHEN and CDR2 SYDVKM. This CDR3 comprises 14 residues. Trimming removed 1 base from V and 11 bases from J, with 17 bases in between.

This chain connects TRBV12-3 or TRBV12-4 to TRBJ1-5; 7 nucleotides agree with TRBD1. The trim removed 5 bases at V and 5 bases at J, leaving 3 bases unmatched. The CDR3 runs 13 residues. The CDR3 DNA reads TGTGCCAGCAGTGACAGGGTGGATCAGCCCCAGCATTTT. Its translation is CASSDRVDQPQHF.

This clone was picked up a small number of times. The J gene is TRBJ1-1, the V gene TRBV3-1 (or the pseudogene TRBV3-2); weak D call: TRBD1 (5 bases). The CDR3 spans 15 residues. Germline-derived CDR1 and CDR2 are LGHDT and YNNKEL (reference sequence). Between the trimmed V and J ends, which lost 3 bases and 4 bases, there was a span of 15 bases. The CDR3 bases are TGTGCCAGCAGCCATTACAGAGCCGGGGGCACTGAAGCTTTCTTT. Translated: CASSHYRAGGTEAFF.

In the case of this clone: An end of the junction differs from the germline gene, which may be a read error. The rearrangement links TRBV6-5 to TRBJ1-4; possible D gene TRBD1, 5 bases. The CDR3 runs 15 residues. Germline CDR1 MNHEY, CDR2 SVGAGI. The CDR3 here is CASSDSQARQEKLFF. CDR3 in DNA: TGTGCCAGCAGTGACTCACAGGCAAGGCAGGAAAAACTGTTTTTT.

The J gene is TRBJ1-1, the V gene TRBV19; TRBD1 matches 7 bases. Germline-derived CDR1 and CDR2 are LNHDA and SQIVND (reference sequence). This CDR3 region has 19 residues. V lost 3 bases to trimming and J lost 0 bases; unmatched junction nucleotides: 16. This CDR3 is CASSIPLDRFEAMNTEAFF. For the CDR3, the DNA is TGTGCCAGTAGTATCCCCCTGGACAGGTTCGAGGCAATGAACACTGAAGCTTTCTTT. Using reference TRBV19 and TRBJ1-1 for the parts outside the CDR3, the full variable domain is DGGITQSPKYLFRKEGQNVTLSCEQNLNHDAMYWYRQDPGQGLRLIYYSQIVNDFQKGDIAEGYSVSREKKESFPLTVTSAQKNPTAFYLCASSIPLDRFEAMNTEAFFGQGTRLTVV.

In its sample, this clone was seen once. V is TRBV5-4 and J is TRBJ2-3; perhaps TRBD2 as D (6 bases). Germline CDR1 reads SGHNT; CDR2 reads YYREEE (reference sequence). The germline V and J ends were trimmed by 2 bases and 0 bases, with 22 bases remaining between them. The CDR3 is 19 amino acids. The CDR3 loop is CASSFAVLRDGSSTDTQYF. The CDR3 DNA reads as TGTGCCAGCAGCTTTGCGGTTTTACGGGACGGGAGTAGCACAGATACGCAGTATTTT.

The V and J genes are TRBV30 and TRBJ2-3, with D possibly TRBD1 on 5 matching bases. The CDR3 covers 14 residues. Germline CDR1 reads GTSNPN; CDR2 reads SVGIG (reference sequence). V lost 1 base, J lost 1 base, and 9 bases lay in between. The CDR3 DNA reads TGTGCCTGGAGTGGGACATTTCGCACAGATACGCAGTATTTT. This sequence encodes CAWSGTFRTDTQYF.

The V gene is TRBV9, the J gene TRBJ2-1; TRBD1 aligns across 7 bases. Germline loops: CDR1 SGDLS, CDR2 YYNGEE. Trimming removed 4 bases from V and 9 bases from J; junction bases left unmatched: 19. This CDR3 region has 17 residues. CDR3 residues: CASSRITGTEVASEQFF. The CDR3, as DNA: TGTGCCAGCAGCAGGATCACCGGGACAGAAGTGGCTAGTGAGCAGTTCTTC.

This chain uses TRBV19 with TRBJ1-2, with a weak D call TRBD1 (5 bases). Germline V gives CDR1 LNHDA, CDR2 SQIVND (reference sequence). V lost 8 bases and J lost 3, with 19 bases in between. This CDR3 has 15 residues. CDR3 protein: CASRPSPDRYYGYTF. The CDR3 nucleotides read TGTGCCAGTCGACCCTCCCCCGACAGATACTATGGCTACACCTTC.

This clone showed up just once. The chain recombines TRBV30 with TRBJ2-1; TRBD2 matches 13 bases. The CDR3 contains 17 residues. V shed 3 bases, J shed 7 bases, and the junction held 12 bases outside the gene matches. CDR1 is GTSNPN, CDR2 SVGIG, per germline (reference sequence). CDR3 nucleotides: TGTGCCTGGAGCTCTACCGGGACTAGCGGGATTTTGAATGAGCAGTTCTTC. Translating gives CAWSSTGTSGILNEQFF. Supplemented by reference TRBV30 and TRBJ2-1, the full variable domain reads SQTIHQWPATLVQPVGSPLSLECTVEGTSNPNLYWYRQAAGRGLQLLFYSVGIGQISSEVPQNLSASRPQDRQFILSSKKLLLSDSGFYLCAWSSTGTSGILNEQFFGPGTRLTVL.

The rearrangement links TRBV27 to TRBJ1-4; D might be TRBD1 (6 bases). V lost 4 bases, J lost 7 bases, and 13 bases lay in between. Germline-derived CDR1 and CDR2 are MNHEY and SMNVEV (reference sequence). The CDR3 loop spans 14 amino acids. This CDR3 is CASSSWTVSEKLFF. The CDR3, as DNA: TGTGCCAGCAGTTCCTGGACAGTTTCTGAAAAACTGTTTTTT. Looking up the rest from reference TRBV27 and TRBJ1-4 gives the full variable domain: EAQVTQNPRYLITVTGKKLTVTCSQNMNHEYMSWYRQDPGLGLRQIYYSMNVEVTDKGDVPEGYKVSRKEKRNFPLILESPSPNQTSLYFCASSSWTVSEKLFFGSGTQLSVL.

The chain recombines TRBV5-1 with TRBJ1-2; D gene unclear. V lost 4 bases, J lost 9 bases, and 16 bases lay in between. CDR3 size: 13 residues. The germline CDR1 and CDR2 sequences are SGHRS and YFSETQ. This chain's CDR3 is CASSPRESERYTF. DNA of the CDR3: TGCGCCAGCAGCCCTAGAGAGTCCGAACGCTACACCTTC.

The V gene is TRBV27, the J gene TRBJ1-5; 10 bases are shared with TRBD1. Germline values: CDR1 MNHEY, CDR2 SMNVEV (reference sequence). The CDR3 is 14 residues long. The J segment lost 2 bases and the V segment lost 6 bases, leaving 1 base of the junction unmatched. CDR3 in DNA: TGTGCCAGCAGGGGGACAGGGGGCAATCAGCCCCAGCATTTT. Its translation: CASRGTGGNQPQHF.

This clone turned up a few times. The chain carries TRBV7-3 and TRBJ1-6; possible D gene TRBD1, 5 bases. Germline CDR1 is SGHTA and CDR2 is FQGTGA. This CDR3 has 15 residues. V shed 2 bases and J shed 9 bases, with 14 bases lying between them. DNA for the CDR3: TGTGCCAGCAGCTTATCGGCAGGGAGGGGTTCACCCCTCCACTTT. Its protein product is CASSLSAGRGSPLHF.

The gene calls are TRBV29-1 and TRBJ2-1; the match to TRBD2 covers 12 bases. Per the germline V gene, CDR1 is SQVTM and CDR2 is ANQGSEA. The CDR3 has 15 amino acids. Trimming at V came to 3 bases and at J to 9 bases, leaving 9 bases not matched to a gene. CDR3 nucleotides: TGCAGCGTTGACCCGCTAGCGGGAGGGATCGGTGAGCAGTTCTTC. As protein: CSVDPLAGGIGEQFF.

This clone was recorded a few times. The chain couples TRBV6-5 to TRBJ1-2, with TRBD1 matching over 7 bases. Unmatched junction bases numbered 3, after V lost 2 bases and J lost 0 bases. This CDR3 spans 15 amino acids. Germline CDR1 reads MNHEY; CDR2 reads SVGAGI. The CDR3 DNA is TGTGCCAGCAGTTACCGGGGACAGCCTAACTATGGCTACACCTTC. This gives the protein CASSYRGQPNYGYTF.

This chain joins TRBV12-3 or TRBV12-4 and TRBJ2-1; 11 bases map to TRBD2. The CDR3 consists of 13 residues. V dropped 5 bases and J dropped 7; count of bases not matched to a gene: 1. As DNA, the CDR3 is TGTGCCAGCAGTCGGACTAGCGGGAATGAGCAGTTCTTC. Translating gives CASSRTSGNEQFF.

The rearrangement links TRBV19 to TRBJ1-4; 10 bases fit TRBD1. The V gene's germline CDR1 is LNHDA and CDR2 SQIVND (reference sequence). J lost 8 bases, V lost 5 bases, and 5 bases had no gene match. The CDR3 sequence is 14 residues long. CDR3 residues: CASSPDRGNEKLFF. The CDR3 DNA reads as TGTGCCAGTAGTCCGGACAGGGGGAACGAAAAACTGTTTTTT.

This clone was counted only a few times. The chain has TRBV7-7 and TRBJ1-4, with a possible D match to TRBD1 (6 bases). The germline V and J ends were trimmed by 2 bases and 13 bases, with 14 bases remaining between them. Germline loops: CDR1 SSHAT, CDR2 FNYEAQ (reference sequence). The CDR3 loop spans 13 amino acids. The CDR3 DNA follows: TGTGCCAGCAGCTTAAACCCCGGACAGAGACTGTTTTTT. It encodes CASSLNPGQRLFF.

The CDR3 region is CATSRGGPGYEQYF. For the CDR3, the DNA is TGTGCCACCAGCAGAGGTGGGCCTGGATACGAGCAGTACTTC. The chain joins TRBV15 to TRBJ2-7; D is ambiguous. The germline gives CDR1 LNHNV, CDR2 YYDKDF (reference sequence). This CDR3 has 14 amino acids. With 1 base removed from V and 4 bases from J, the gap between germline ends came to 11 bases.

CDR3 sequence reads: CARSLPGSRSHAEAFF. The CDR3 DNA follows: TGTGCCAGAAGCTTGCCAGGGTCCCGTTCCCACGCTGAAGCTTTCTTT. V usage is TRBV5-3 and J usage is TRBJ1-1, with D perhaps TRBD1 (5 bases). TRBV5-3 counts as an open reading frame of uncertain function. Between the trimmed V and J ends, which lost 1 base and 6 bases, there was a span of 19 bases. The CDR3 spans 16 residues.

The V gene is TRBV6-4, the J gene TRBJ1-1; 8 bases line up with TRBD1. Unmatched junction bases numbered 1, after V lost 6 bases and J lost 1 base. The CDR3 has 13 residues. Germline V lookup: CDR1 MRHNA, CDR2 SNTAGT. The CDR3 region has the DNA TGTGCCAGCAGCGGACAGGGGAACACTGAAGCTTTCTTT. Its translation is CASSGQGNTEAFF.

J is TRBJ2-7 and V is TRBV27; TRBD2 matches at 8 bases. Germline values: CDR1 MNHEY, CDR2 SMNVEV (reference sequence). The V segment lost 5 bases and the J segment 8 bases; nucleotides outside the gene matches: 5. This CDR3 is built from 12 residues. This CDR3 reads CASSPRGGKQYF. DNA of the CDR3: TGTGCCAGCAGTCCTCGGGGGGGAAAGCAGTACTTC.

This clone showed up just once. The CDR3 protein is CANPPSQGATYNEQFF. In DNA, the CDR3 is TGTGCGAACCCCCCGAGTCAGGGGGCTACCTACAATGAGCAGTTCTTC. The chain carries TRBV7-9 and TRBJ2-1, with 8 positions matching TRBD1. CDR3 size: 16 residues. Looked up from germline, CDR1 is SEHNR and CDR2 is FQNEAQ (reference sequence).

This clone occurred a few times. The chain links TRBV10-3 to TRBJ1-4; no firm D call. Trimming took 5 bases from V and 4 from J, leaving 11 bases between them. The germline V gene has CDR1 ENHRY and CDR2 SYGVKD. CDR3 size: 14 residues. The CDR3 is CAISPTGINEKLFF. The DNA for the CDR3 is TGTGCCATCAGTCCGACCGGGATTAATGAAAAACTGTTTTTT.

The chain couples TRBV2 to TRBJ2-2; D is perhaps TRBD1 (6 bases). This CDR3 is 14 amino acids long. The germline V gene has CDR1 SNHLY and CDR2 FYNNEI. Deletions cut 9 bases from V and 1 base from J, with 12 bases between. CDR3 nucleotides: TGTGCCAGTCGGACAGACCAGAACACCGGGGAGCTGTTTTTT. Translated: CASRTDQNTGELFF.

The chain links TRBV5-1 to TRBJ2-7; D remains ambiguous. Germline V CDR1 and CDR2: SGHRS, YFSETQ. V lost 4 bases and J 1 base, leaving 9 bases between the germline ends. The CDR3 has 13 residues. The CDR3 DNA reads TGCGCCAGCAGCGCCGAGGTTTCCTACGAGCAGTACTTC. Translated: CASSAEVSYEQYF.

The CDR3 DNA sequence: TGTGCCAGCAGCCAAACTAGCGACTCCTACGAGCAGTACTTC. This translates into CASSQTSDSYEQYF. The V gene is TRBV3-1 (or the pseudogene TRBV3-2), the J gene TRBJ2-7; 7 bases agree with TRBD2. Trimming removed 2 bases from V and 0 bases from J; junction bases left unmatched: 1. CDR3 length: 14 amino acids. The germline V gene encodes CDR1 LGHDT and CDR2 YNNKEL (reference sequence).